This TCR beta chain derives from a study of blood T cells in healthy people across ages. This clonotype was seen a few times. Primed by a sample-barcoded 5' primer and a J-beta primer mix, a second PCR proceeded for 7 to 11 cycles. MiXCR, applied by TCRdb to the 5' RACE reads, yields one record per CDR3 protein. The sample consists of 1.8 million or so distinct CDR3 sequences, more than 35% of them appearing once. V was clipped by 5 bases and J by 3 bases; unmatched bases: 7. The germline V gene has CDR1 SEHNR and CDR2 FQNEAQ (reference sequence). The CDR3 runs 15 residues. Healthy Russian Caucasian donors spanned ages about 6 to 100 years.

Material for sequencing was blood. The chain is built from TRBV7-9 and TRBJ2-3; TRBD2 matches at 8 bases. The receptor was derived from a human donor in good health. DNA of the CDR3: TGTGCCAGCAGCAAGCGGGGGATACAAACAGATACGCAGTATTTT. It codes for CASSKRGIQTDTQYF.